Presented here are 13 T cell receptor beta chains from one specimen sequenced in a study of T cells after yellow fever vaccination. Using its own MiXCR run on the 5' RACE reads, TCRdb lists one record per CDR3 protein. Of approximately 250,000 distinct CDR3 sequences listed, about 3.7% are singletons. The sample consisted of PBMCs, taken 15 days after the yellow fever booster vaccination. Receptor source: a man between 18 and 35 years old who received the YFV17D yellow fever vaccine.

This clonotype was picked up many times. The V call is TRBV7-2, the J call TRBJ2-5, with 7 positions matching TRBD1. The CDR3 spans 14 residues. Germline lookup yields CDR1 SGHTA and CDR2 FQGNSA. With V trimmed by 5 bases and J by 4 bases, 7 bases remained unmatched. CDR3 sequence reads: CASSPGDRRETQYF. For the CDR3, the DNA is TGTGCCAGCAGCCCAGGGGACAGAAGAGAGACCCAGTACTTC.

This clonotype was seen many times. This chain joins TRBV27 and TRBJ2-3; 9 nucleotides align to TRBD2. The CDR3 sequence is 15 residues long. The germline gives CDR1 MNHEY, CDR2 SMNVEV (reference sequence). Germline trimming cut 5 bases from V and 3 bases from J; bases unmatched to any gene: 6. The DNA for the CDR3 is TGTGCCAGCAGTCCAGAGCGGGGGGTTACAGATACGCAGTATTTT. It yields the protein CASSPERGVTDTQYF.

This clonotype was observed at least ten times. Compared with germline, one end of the junction differs, possibly owing to a read error. The chain is built from TRBV7-7 and TRBJ2-1; D may match TRBD1 or TRBD2 (5 bases each). Germline CDR1 is SSHAT and CDR2 is FNYEAQ (reference sequence). This CDR3 has 15 residues. CDR3 DNA sequence: TGTGCTAGCAGCTTCCTACCGGGACCAGGCGATGAGCAGTTCTTC. Its translation is CASSFLPGPGDEQFF.

This clonotype was seen repeatedly, ten times or more. CDR3 nucleotide sequence: TGTGCCAGCAGCCCCCGCGGGGCCTTTACCTACAATGAGCAGTTCTTC. Translating gives CASSPRGAFTYNEQFF. The J gene is TRBJ2-1, the V gene TRBV11-2; maybe TRBD2 (6 bases). The CDR3 loop spans 16 amino acids. CDR1 and CDR2 from the germline V gene are SGHAT and FQNNGV. V lost 5 bases and J 2 bases, leaving 16 bases between the germline ends.

This clonotype showed up many times. The genes are TRBV5-1 and TRBJ1-1; the match to TRBD1 covers 7 bases. The CDR3 extends over 15 amino acids. Per germline, CDR1 SGHRS and CDR2 YFSETQ. Trimming at V came to 4 bases and at J to 9 bases, leaving 15 bases not matched to a gene. This CDR3 is CASSLTGTEKEKAFF. The CDR3 DNA reads as TGCGCCAGCAGCCTAACGGGGACAGAGAAGGAAAAAGCTTTCTTT.

This clonotype was recorded at least ten times. J is TRBJ1-5 and V is TRBV4-1; 11 nucleotides match TRBD1. The CDR3 has 14 amino acids. Unmatched junction bases numbered 3, after V lost 4 bases and J lost 7 bases. Germline CDR1 is MGHRA and CDR2 is YSYEKL. The CDR3 DNA reads TGCGCCAGCAGCCCGGGGGACAGGGGGCAGCCCCAGCATTTT. Amino acids: CASSPGDRGQPQHF.

This clonotype was observed many times. V gene TRBV6-5 combines with J gene TRBJ2-5; D might be TRBD1 or TRBD2, each matching 5 bases. Germline V gene lookup returns CDR1 MNHEY and CDR2 SVGAGI. V lost 5 bases, J lost 0 bases, and 10 bases lay in between. The CDR3 loop spans 14 amino acids. CDR3 sequence (DNA): TGTGCCAGCAGTCTACCGGGACACCAAGAGACCCAGTACTTC. It encodes CASSLPGHQETQYF.

This clonotype was counted many times. The rearrangement joins TRBV5-1 to TRBJ2-3; D call uncertain. Trimming removed 0 bases at V and 0 bases at J, with 5 bases between. Germline V gene lookup returns CDR1 SGHRS and CDR2 YFSETQ. This CDR3 is 14 amino acids long. The CDR3 DNA is TGCGCCAGCAGCTTGGACCCTAGCACAGATACGCAGTATTTT. It encodes CASSLDPSTDTQYF.

In its sample, this clonotype was seen many times. The chain uses TRBV15 and TRBJ2-3; D unclear. Germline CDR1 LNHNV, CDR2 YYDKDF (reference sequence). V gave up 0 bases and J gave up 2 bases, with 0 bases separating them. This CDR3 is built from 12 residues. The CDR3 sequence: CATSRDTDTQYF. The CDR3 DNA sequence: TGTGCCACCAGCAGAGACACAGATACGCAGTATTTT.

In this sample, this clonotype turned up many times. J is TRBJ1-3 and V is TRBV6-1; no clear D gene. Trimming cost V 2 bases and J 4 bases, with 6 bases left between them. This CDR3 is 13 amino acids long. Germline values: CDR1 MNHNS, CDR2 SASEGT. The CDR3 loop reads CASSESPGNTIYF. As DNA, the CDR3 is TGTGCCAGCAGTGAATCTCCCGGAAACACCATATATTTT.

The V gene is TRBV7-2, the J gene TRBJ2-7, with 9 bases fitting TRBD1. CDR3 length: 12 amino acids. Germline lookup yields CDR1 SGHTA and CDR2 FQGNSA. Trimming cost V 6 bases and J 5 bases; bases outside gene matches: 2. The CDR3: CASRQGADEQYF. CDR3 nucleotide sequence: TGTGCCAGCAGACAGGGGGCTGACGAGCAGTACTTC.

This clonotype showed up many times. The J gene is TRBJ1-2, the V gene TRBV12-3 or TRBV12-4; tentatively, D is TRBD1 (5 bases). CDR3 size: 17 residues. V dropped 2 bases and J dropped 4 bases, with 20 bases sitting between them. CDR3 residues: CASSLWPIVGTVYGYTF. For the CDR3, the DNA is TGTGCCAGCAGTTTATGGCCTATTGTGGGGACGGTCTATGGCTACACCTTC.

This clonotype was detected many times. This rearrangement joins TRBV4-3 to TRBJ1-2; D gene unclear. Trimming removed 1 base at V and 8 bases at J, with 14 bases between. The CDR3 has 14 residues. Germline V gene sequence: CDR1 LGHNA, CDR2 YSLEER. CDR3 loop: CASSQATAFEGYTF. CDR3 sequence (DNA): TGCGCCAGCAGCCAAGCGACGGCCTTCGAGGGCTACACCTTC.